These 23 T cell receptor beta chains came from one sample sequenced in a study of OX40 agonist ivuxolimab in advanced cancers. The method was immunoSEQ multiplex PCR; TCRdb's version includes in-frame clones alone and lacks a portion of them. The table includes approximately 80,000 clones, around nine tenths detected once. The source material was CD4+ or CD8+ T cells sorted from blood, sampled in a trial of the OX40 agonist ivuxolimab. These receptors originate from an adult with an advanced solid tumor such as melanoma, head and neck, liver or kidney cancer.

V and J are TRBV19 and TRBJ1-6; D may be TRBD1 (6 bases). The germline V gene encodes CDR1 LNHDA and CDR2 SQIVND (reference sequence). This CDR3 contains 15 residues. The V end lost 7 bases, the J end lost 8 bases, and 18 bases lay between the germline ends. The CDR3 DNA follows: TGTGCCAGTAACGGGGGGGGCAGATCGGATTCACCCCTCCACTTT. Its translation is CASNGGGRSDSPLHF.

V gene TRBV7-2 combines with J gene TRBJ2-7, with 9 bases lining up with TRBD1. Per the germline V gene, CDR1 is SGHTA and CDR2 is FQGNSA. This CDR3 is 16 amino acids long. V dropped 4 bases and J dropped 4; count of bases not matched to a gene: 11. CDR3 in DNA: TGTGCCAGCAGCTCCGACCCGGGACAGGGCAGGTACGAGCAGTACTTC. It codes for CASSSDPGQGRYEQYF.

The chain combines TRBV5-6 with TRBJ2-1; 8 bases line up with TRBD1. The CDR3 length is 15 residues. Germline lookup yields CDR1 SGHDT and CDR2 YYEEEE. The J segment lost 4 bases and the V segment lost 4 bases, leaving 7 bases of the junction unmatched. The chain's CDR3 is CASSLDRGLYNEQFF. The CDR3 DNA reads TGTGCCAGCAGCCTTGACAGGGGCCTTTACAATGAGCAGTTCTTC.

CDR3 region: CASSGTDPSPEKLFF. As DNA, the CDR3 is TGTGCCAGCAGTGGGACAGACCCGTCTCCTGAAAAACTGTTTTTT. This sequence joins TRBV6-6 and TRBJ1-4, with 7 bases identical to TRBD1. This CDR3 has 15 amino acids. CDR1 is MNHNY, CDR2 SVGAGI, per germline (reference sequence). Germline trimming cut 5 bases from V and 7 bases from J; bases unmatched to any gene: 10.

Worth noting for this clone: The sample contains more than one DNA sequence encoding this CDR3. The J gene is TRBJ1-5, the V gene TRBV28; D not certain. CDR1 MDHEN and CDR2 SYDVKM come from the germline V gene. The CDR3 is 11 residues long. The V and J ends lost 2 bases and 7 bases respectively, with 3 bases between them. Written as DNA, the CDR3 is TGTGCCAGCAGTTTAGGGCAGCCCCAGCATTTT. It is translated as CASSLGQPQHF.

The chain carries TRBV28 and TRBJ1-2; D unclear. Germline lookup yields CDR1 MDHEN and CDR2 SYDVKM. The CDR3 is made up of 12 amino acids. The V end lost 3 bases, the J end lost 5 bases, and 7 bases lay between the germline ends. This CDR3 reads CASSLIDYGYTF. CDR3 DNA sequence: TGTGCCAGCAGTTTGATAGATTATGGCTACACCTTC.

V usage is TRBV10-3 and J usage is TRBJ2-1, with TRBD1 identical over 8 bases. Germline CDR1 is ENHRY and CDR2 is SYGVKD. The V gene end was trimmed by 2 bases and the J gene end by 7 bases; junction bases not matched to a gene: 1. CDR3 length equals 13 residues. The CDR3 sequence: CAISETGGNEQFF. CDR3 DNA sequence: TGTGCCATCAGTGAGACAGGGGGGAATGAGCAGTTCTTC.

J is TRBJ2-5 and V is TRBV7-9, with TRBD1 identical over 8 bases. The CDR3 is made up of 14 amino acids. Germline V gives CDR1 SEHNR, CDR2 FQNEAQ (reference sequence). The junction had 6 bases not matched to a gene; V was cut back by 4 bases and J by 5 bases. CDR3 in DNA: TGTGCCAGCAGCTCAGGACAGGGATTGGAGACCCAGTACTTC. Translated, it gives CASSSGQGLETQYF.

V is TRBV7-3 and J is TRBJ2-3, with 8 bases identical to TRBD2. The CDR3 sequence is 15 residues long. Per the germline V gene, CDR1 is SGHTA and CDR2 is FQGTGA. The trim removed 5 bases at V and 3 bases at J, leaving 7 bases unmatched. DNA of the CDR3: TGTGCCAGCAGCCCCGCGGGGGGTTCAACAGATACGCAGTATTTT. Protein sequence: CASSPAGGSTDTQYF.

The CDR3 coding sequence is TGTGCCACCAGGGTGAGTCCTAATGAAAAACTGTTTTTT. Its translation: CATRVSPNEKLFF. The genes are TRBV15 and TRBJ1-4, with D unclear. Germline assignment: CDR1 LNHNV and CDR2 YYDKDF (reference sequence). The V end lost 6 bases, the J end lost 3 bases, and 8 bases lay between the germline ends. The CDR3 has 13 residues.

V and J are TRBV11-3 and TRBJ2-1; perhaps TRBD1 as D (8 bases). The CDR3 consists of 15 residues. Germline lookup yields CDR1 SGHNT and CDR2 YENEEA. Trimming took 5 bases from V and 2 from J, leaving 13 bases between them. CDR3 protein: CASSPQGGPYNEQFF. CDR3 sequence (DNA): TGTGCCAGCAGCCCACAGGGGGGGCCCTACAATGAGCAGTTCTTC.

This clone was counted only a few times. The genes are TRBV23-1 and TRBJ2-5; possible D gene TRBD2, 5 bases. TRBV23-1 qualifies as an ORF whose function is uncertain. V gave up 4 bases and J gave up 5 bases, with 14 bases separating them. The CDR3 is made up of 14 amino acids. The DNA of the CDR3 is TGCGCCAGCAGTCCCCCCGGGGATTCGGAGACCCAGTACTTC. Translation: CASSPPGDSETQYF.

The table lists this clone with a few counts. The V and J genes are TRBV6-1 and TRBJ1-1; D perhaps matches TRBD1 (6 bases). Trimming took 11 bases from V and 5 from J, leaving 18 bases between them. CDR3 length: 13 residues. The germline gives CDR1 MNHNS, CDR2 SASEGT. This CDR3 reads CAASRGQGTEAFF. The CDR3 bases are TGTGCCGCCTCTCGGGGGCAGGGGACTGAAGCTTTCTTT.

The rearrangement links TRBV28 to TRBJ2-1; D remains ambiguous. Germline lookup yields CDR1 MDHEN and CDR2 SYDVKM. The CDR3 contains 8 residues. The germline V and J ends were trimmed by 11 bases and 6 bases, with 2 bases remaining between them. The CDR3 spells CAPNEQFF. The CDR3 DNA is TGTGCCCCCAATGAGCAGTTCTTC.

This clone was picked up one time. J is TRBJ2-7 and V is TRBV10-1; 10 bases fit TRBD2. This CDR3 is built from 15 residues. The junction had 8 bases not matched to a gene; V was cut back by 5 bases and J by 4 bases. Per the germline V gene, CDR1 is WNHNN and CDR2 is SYGVQD (reference sequence). In nucleotides, the CDR3 is TGCGCCAGCAGTCCCCTCAGCGGGGGGGATTACGAGCAGTACTTC. It yields the protein CASSPLSGGDYEQYF.

This clone was seen just once. Relative to the germline gene, one junction end is altered; a read error may explain this. Other DNA variants within this sample encode the same CDR3. The CDR3 reads CASSETGRGMGTEAFF. CDR3 nucleotides: TGTGCCAGCAGTGAGACAGGCAGGGGTATGGGCACTGAAGCTTTTTTT. The chain joins TRBV6-1 to TRBJ1-1; perhaps TRBD1 as D (6 bases). CDR3 length equals 16 residues. Germline CDR1 MNHNS, CDR2 SASEGT.

The chain employs TRBV11-3 and TRBJ2-3; maybe TRBD2 (6 bases). Germline CDR1 SGHNT, CDR2 YENEEA. Trimming took off 5 bases at V and 7 bases at J, with 10 bases between the two ends. This CDR3 spans 12 amino acids. The CDR3 reads CASSKSGYTQYF. The CDR3 DNA follows: TGTGCCAGCAGCAAAAGCGGGTATACGCAGTATTTT.

This clone came up once. The CDR3 DNA sequence: TGCGCCAGCAGCTTGGATCGGGCGGTCAGACGGACCGGGGAGCTGTTTTTT. Translation: CASSLDRAVRRTGELFF. V and J are TRBV5-1 and TRBJ2-2, with D uncertain. The germline V and J ends were trimmed by 0 bases and 5 bases, with 17 bases remaining between them. From germline, CDR1 is SGHRS and CDR2 YFSETQ. The length of the CDR3 is 17 residues.

V usage is TRBV6-1 and J usage is TRBJ2-7; D unresolved. This CDR3 has 12 residues. Germline-derived CDR1 and CDR2 are MNHNS and SASEGT. V shed 4 bases and J shed 3 bases, with 7 bases lying between them. CDR3 sequence reads: CASSVRLYEQYF. The CDR3 DNA is TGTGCCAGCAGTGTAAGGCTCTACGAGCAGTACTTC.

The V and J genes are TRBV10-3 and TRBJ2-7; 10 nucleotides align to TRBD1. The CDR3 is 14 residues long. The junction had 6 bases not matched to a gene; V was cut back by 6 bases and J by 4 bases. CDR1 and CDR2 from the germline V gene are ENHRY and SYGVKD. CDR3 in DNA: TGTGCCATCAGATCGCGGGGACAGGGGTACGAGCAGTACTTC. Its protein product is CAIRSRGQGYEQYF.

The V call is TRBV7-9, the J call TRBJ1-2; D ambiguous. The CDR3 is 14 residues long. The germline gives CDR1 SEHNR, CDR2 FQNEAQ (reference sequence). V was trimmed by 1 base and J by 3 bases, leaving 9 bases between them. The CDR3 loop is CASSLGAADYGYTF. The CDR3 bases are TGTGCCAGCAGCTTAGGAGCGGCCGACTATGGCTACACCTTC. The full variable domain, rest sourced from reference TRBV7-9 and TRBJ1-2, is DTGVSQNPRHKITKRGQNVTFRCDPISEHNRLYWYRQTLGQGPEFLTYFQNEAQLEKSRLLSDRFSAERPKGSFSTLEIQRTEQGDSAMYLCASSLGAADYGYTFGSGTRLTVV.

The CDR3 sequence: CASSPWGTGTLREQYF. The CDR3, as DNA: TGTGCCAGCAGCCCCTGGGGGACAGGGACCCTTCGCGAGCAGTACTTC. V gene TRBV7-8 combines with J gene TRBJ2-7, with TRBD1 matching 9 bases. The germline V gene encodes CDR1 SGHVS and CDR2 FQNEAQ. The CDR3 covers 16 residues. Unmatched junction bases numbered 14, after V lost 5 bases and J lost 6 bases. Based on the CDR3 plus reference TRBV7-8 and TRBJ2-7, the full variable domain is GAGVSQSPRYKVAKRGQDVALRCDPISGHVSLFWYQQALGQGPEFLTYFQNEAQLDKSGLPSDRFFAERPEGSVSTLKIQRTQQEDSAVYLCASSPWGTGTLREQYFGPGTRLTVT.

The V and J genes are TRBV30 and TRBJ1-4; D may be TRBD1 (6 bases). Germline V gives CDR1 GTSNPN, CDR2 SVGIG (reference sequence). This CDR3 is 15 amino acids long. V was shortened by 5 bases and J by 0 bases, with 13 bases between the two germline ends. This chain's CDR3 is CAWGFRDTTNEKLFF. As DNA, the CDR3 is TGTGCCTGGGGATTCCGGGACACAACTAATGAAAAACTGTTTTTT.